These T cell receptor beta chains were read from a single sample in a study of T cells in localized non-small cell lung cancer. TCRdb keeps only in-frame clones here, not all; method: immunoSEQ multiplex PCR. This sample carries more than 15,000 clones, around 83% of them seen once, and the ten largest clones take under 30%. Specimen: peripheral blood, collected before any cancer treatment. Receptors were obtained from a male donor aged 60 or older with stage I lung adenocarcinoma. The CDR3 runs from the conserved cysteine through the conserved F or W. A D gene is named only where the DNA matches it firmly. The listing skips clone size in some rows; elsewhere it reads once, few, many or a size class.

d_gene	abundance	v_gene	j_gene	CDR3nt	CDR3aa
-	-	TRBV5-1	TRBJ2-7	TGCGCCAGCAGCTTGCTGCGCGACGAGCAGTACTTC	CASSLLRDEQYF
-	-	TRBV7-6	TRBJ1-2	TGTGCCAGCAGCTTAGGTAACACCAACTATGGCTACACCTTC	CASSLGNTNYGYTF
TRBD2	-	TRBV30	TRBJ2-1	TGTGCCTGGAGTGTTGCTAGCGGGTACAATGAGCAGTTCTTC	CAWSVASGYNEQFF
TRBD1	-	TRBV6-5	TRBJ1-4	TGTGCCAGCAGTGACTTAGGACAGGGGGGTGAAAAACTGTTTTTT	CASSDLGQGGEKLFF
TRBD1	-	TRBV11-2	TRBJ2-3	TGTGCCAGCAGCCCGTGGGACAGCTCCACAGATACGCAGTATTTT	CASSPWDSSTDTQYF
-	-	TRBV11-3	TRBJ1-3	TGTGCCAGCAGCTCGGTATCTGGAAACACCATATATTTT	CASSSVSGNTIYF
TRBD1	-	TRBV5-1	TRBJ2-2	TGCGCCAGCAGCAAGGGGACAGGGAACACCGGGGAGCTGTTTTTT	CASSKGTGNTGELFF
-	-	TRBV5-1	TRBJ2-7	TGCGCCAGCAGCCCCAGAGGGGAAGGGTTCAACGGGCAGTACTTC	CASSPRGEGFNGQYF
TRBD1	-	TRBV19	TRBJ1-1	TGTGCCAGTAGTATAGCCCCTACAGGGGTCACTGAAGCTTTCTTT	CASSIAPTGVTEAFF
TRBD1	-	TRBV5-4	TRBJ1-2	TGTGCCAGCAGCGGAGGGACAGGGGGTGGCGGCTACACCTTC	CASSGGTGGGGYTF
TRBD1	once	TRBV9	TRBJ2-6	TGTGCCAGCAGCGTAGGGGGACAGGGGTCCTCTGGGGCCAACGTCCTGACTTTC	CASSVGGQGSSGANVLTF
TRBD1	few	TRBV5-4	TRBJ1-2	TGTGCCAGCAGCTCGTCCTGGACAGGGGGCGCTTATGGCTACACCTTC	CASSSSWTGGAYGYTF
-	-	TRBV29-1	TRBJ2-5	TGCAGCGTTTACTCGGCTAGCCCCGGACTCTCTCAAGAGACCCAGTACTTC	CSVYSASPGLSQETQYF